A single sample is the source of the 3 T cell receptor beta chains below, sequenced in a study of early T cells in non-severe SARS-CoV-2 infection. Via MiXCR, TCRdb re-called the 5' RACE reads, giving one row per CDR3 protein. The sample contains tens of thousands of distinct CDR3 sequences, about a tenth of which appear only once. The sample consisted of whole blood, taken at baseline. The receptors come from an adult who was a healthcare worker with PCR-confirmed SARS-CoV-2 infection or an uninfected control (not recorded which).

Within the sample, this clonotype is medium-sized. The chain joins TRBV28 to TRBJ2-1; 12 bases map to TRBD2. Trimming took 6 bases from V and 1 from J; bases not matched to a gene: 19. CDR3 length equals 21 residues. Germline-derived CDR1 and CDR2 are MDHEN and SYDVKM. CDR3 DNA sequence: TGTGCCAGCAGCGGACCGGGACTAGCGGGTCATTTACCTGATTCCTACAATGAGCAGTTCTTC. Amino acids: CASSGPGLAGHLPDSYNEQFF.

This clonotype was counted ten times or more. The chain is built from TRBV7-6 and TRBJ2-5; tentative D call: TRBD1 (6 bases). Per the germline V gene, CDR1 is SGHVS and CDR2 is FNYEAQ. This CDR3 contains 14 residues. V was shortened by 5 bases and J by 1 base, with 11 bases between the two germline ends. As DNA, the CDR3 is TGTGCCAGCAGCCTCGGACAGACCCAAGAGACCCAGTACTTC. Translated: CASSLGQTQETQYF. Combining the CDR3 with reference TRBV7-6 and TRBJ2-5 gives the whole variable domain GAGVSQSPRYKVTKRGQDVALRCDPISGHVSLYWYRQALGQGPEFLTYFNYEAQQDKSGLPNDRFSAERPEGSISTLTIQRTEQRDSAMYRCASSLGQTQETQYFGPGTRLLVL.

This clonotype was detected many times. The J gene is TRBJ2-1, the V gene TRBV24-1; 10 bases agree with TRBD2. V shed 3 bases and J 7 bases; nucleotides not matched to a gene: 5. The CDR3 loop spans 15 amino acids. Germline CDR1 KGHDR, CDR2 SFDVKD. For the CDR3, the DNA is TGTGCCACCAGTGATCCTGGACTAGCGGCTAATGAGCAGTTCTTC. Its protein product is CATSDPGLAANEQFF.